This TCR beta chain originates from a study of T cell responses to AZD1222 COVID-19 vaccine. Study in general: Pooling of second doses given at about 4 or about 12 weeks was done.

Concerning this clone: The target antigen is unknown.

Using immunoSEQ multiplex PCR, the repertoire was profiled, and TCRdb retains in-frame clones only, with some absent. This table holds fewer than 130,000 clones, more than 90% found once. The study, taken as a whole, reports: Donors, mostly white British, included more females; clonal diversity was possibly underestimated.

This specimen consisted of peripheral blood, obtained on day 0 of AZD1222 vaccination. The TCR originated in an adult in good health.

The DNA of the CDR3 is TGTGCCAGCAGCTTGGCCCCGTACTTC. Translation gives CASSLAPYF. The rearrangement uses TRBV5-8 and TRBJ2-7, with no clear D. Per germline, CDR1 SGHTS and CDR2 YDEGEE. V lost 0 bases, J lost 12 bases, and 4 bases lay in between. This CDR3 has 9 amino acids.